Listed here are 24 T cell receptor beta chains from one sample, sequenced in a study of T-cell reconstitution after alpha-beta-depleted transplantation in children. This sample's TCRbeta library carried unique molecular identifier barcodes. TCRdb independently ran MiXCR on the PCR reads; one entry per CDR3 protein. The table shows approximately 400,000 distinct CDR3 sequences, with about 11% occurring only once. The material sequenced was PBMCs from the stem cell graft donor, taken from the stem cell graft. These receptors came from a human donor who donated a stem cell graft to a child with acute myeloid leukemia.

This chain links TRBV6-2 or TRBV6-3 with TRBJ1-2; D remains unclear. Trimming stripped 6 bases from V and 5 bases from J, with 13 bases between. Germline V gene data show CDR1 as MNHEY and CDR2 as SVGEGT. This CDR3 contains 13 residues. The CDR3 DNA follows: TGTGCCAGCAGCGGGCAGACACCTTATGGCTACACCTTC. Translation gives CASSGQTPYGYTF.

CDR3 sequence: CSASPSRGSSYNEQFF. CDR3 coding DNA: TGCAGTGCTAGTCCCTCCCGCGGGAGCTCCTACAATGAGCAGTTCTTC. The V and J genes are TRBV20-1 and TRBJ2-1; TRBD2 aligns across 7 bases. The V segment lost 3 bases and the J segment 0 bases; nucleotides outside the gene matches: 8. The CDR3 spans 16 residues. CDR1 is DFQATT and CDR2 is SNEGSKA in the germline V gene (reference sequence).

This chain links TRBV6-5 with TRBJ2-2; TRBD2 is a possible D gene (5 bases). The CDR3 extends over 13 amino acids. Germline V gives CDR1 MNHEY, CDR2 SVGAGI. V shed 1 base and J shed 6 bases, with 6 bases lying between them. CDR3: CASSYFGAGELFF. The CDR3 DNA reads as TGTGCCAGCAGTTACTTCGGGGCCGGGGAGCTGTTTTTT.

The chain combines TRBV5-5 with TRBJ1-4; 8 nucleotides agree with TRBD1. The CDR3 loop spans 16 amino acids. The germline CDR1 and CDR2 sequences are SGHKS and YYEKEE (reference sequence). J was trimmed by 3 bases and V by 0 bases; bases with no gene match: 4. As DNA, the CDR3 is TGTGCCAGCAGCTTGGGGTCGACAGGGGCTAATGAAAAACTGTTTTTT. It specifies CASSLGSTGANEKLFF.

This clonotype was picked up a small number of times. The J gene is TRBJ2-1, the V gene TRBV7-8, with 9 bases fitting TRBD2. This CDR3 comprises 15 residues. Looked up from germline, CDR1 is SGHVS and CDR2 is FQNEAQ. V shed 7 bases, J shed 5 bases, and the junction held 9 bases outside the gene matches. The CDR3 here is CASIDLAGTHNEQFF. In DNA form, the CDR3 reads TGTGCCAGCATCGACCTAGCGGGAACTCACAATGAGCAGTTCTTC.

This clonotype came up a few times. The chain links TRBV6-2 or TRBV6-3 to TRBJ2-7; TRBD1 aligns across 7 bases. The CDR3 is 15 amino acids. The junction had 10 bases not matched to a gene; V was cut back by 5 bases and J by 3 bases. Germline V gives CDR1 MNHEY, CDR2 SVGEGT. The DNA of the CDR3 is TGTGCCAGCAGTCACACAGGGGTTGGCGACTACGAGCAGTACGTC. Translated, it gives CASSHTGVGDYEQYV.

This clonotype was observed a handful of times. The CDR3 DNA reads as TGCAGCGGATATCTGAACACTGAAGCTTTCTTT. This translates into CSGYLNTEAFF. The rearrangement joins TRBV29-1 to TRBJ1-1, with unresolved D. Trimming pared 7 bases from V and 0 bases from J, leaving 6 bases between. The germline V gene has CDR1 SQVTM and CDR2 ANQGSEA. The length of the CDR3 is 11 residues.

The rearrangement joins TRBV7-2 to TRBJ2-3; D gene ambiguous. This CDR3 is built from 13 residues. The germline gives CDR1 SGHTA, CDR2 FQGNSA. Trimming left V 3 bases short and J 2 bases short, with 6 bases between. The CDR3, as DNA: TGTGCCAGCAGCTTCACCCTCACAGATACGCAGTATTTT. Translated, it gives CASSFTLTDTQYF.

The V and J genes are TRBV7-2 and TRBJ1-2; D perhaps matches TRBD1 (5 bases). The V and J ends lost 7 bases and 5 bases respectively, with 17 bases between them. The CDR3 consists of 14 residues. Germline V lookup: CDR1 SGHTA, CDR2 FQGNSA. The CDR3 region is CASTMSGTEYGYTF. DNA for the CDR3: TGTGCCAGCACCATGTCCGGGACCGAATATGGCTACACCTTC.

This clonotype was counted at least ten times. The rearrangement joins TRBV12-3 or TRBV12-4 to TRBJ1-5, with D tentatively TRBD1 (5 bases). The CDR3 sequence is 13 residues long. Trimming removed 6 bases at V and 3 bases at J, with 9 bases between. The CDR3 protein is CASSDRDNQPQHF. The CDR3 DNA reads TGTGCCAGCAGCGACAGAGACAATCAGCCCCAGCATTTT.

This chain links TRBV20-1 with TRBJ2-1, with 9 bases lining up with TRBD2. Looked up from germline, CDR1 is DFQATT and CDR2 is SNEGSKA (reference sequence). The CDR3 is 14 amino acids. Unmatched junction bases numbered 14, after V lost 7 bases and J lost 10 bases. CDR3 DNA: TGCAGTGGATCACTGGCGGGAGGGTCATGGGAGCAGTTCTTC. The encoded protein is CSGSLAGGSWEQFF.

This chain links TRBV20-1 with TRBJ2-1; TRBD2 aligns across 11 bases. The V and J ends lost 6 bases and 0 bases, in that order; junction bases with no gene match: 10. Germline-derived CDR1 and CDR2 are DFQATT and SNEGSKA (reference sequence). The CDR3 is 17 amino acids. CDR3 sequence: CSASGLAVLSSYNEQFF. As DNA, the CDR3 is TGCAGTGCCTCGGGACTAGCGGTCCTGAGCTCCTACAATGAGCAGTTCTTC.

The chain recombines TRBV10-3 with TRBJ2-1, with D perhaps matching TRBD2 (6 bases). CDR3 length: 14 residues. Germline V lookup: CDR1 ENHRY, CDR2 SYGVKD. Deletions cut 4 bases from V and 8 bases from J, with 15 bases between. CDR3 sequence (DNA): TGTGCCATCAGTGGAAGGACTCGCGGGGATGAGCAGTTCTTC. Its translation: CAISGRTRGDEQFF.

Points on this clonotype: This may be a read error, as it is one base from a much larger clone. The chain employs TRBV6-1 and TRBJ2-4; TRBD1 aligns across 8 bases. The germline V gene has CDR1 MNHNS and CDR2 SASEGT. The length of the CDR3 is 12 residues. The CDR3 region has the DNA TGTGCCTGCAGACAGGGGAAAAACATTCAGTACTTC. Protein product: CACRQGKNIQYF.

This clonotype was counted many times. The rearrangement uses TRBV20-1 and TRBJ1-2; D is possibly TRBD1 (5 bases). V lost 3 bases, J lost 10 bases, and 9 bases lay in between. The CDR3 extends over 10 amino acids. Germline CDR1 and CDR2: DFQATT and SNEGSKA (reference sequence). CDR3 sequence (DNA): TGCAGTGCTAGTCAGGGAGTCTACACCTTC. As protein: CSASQGVYTF.

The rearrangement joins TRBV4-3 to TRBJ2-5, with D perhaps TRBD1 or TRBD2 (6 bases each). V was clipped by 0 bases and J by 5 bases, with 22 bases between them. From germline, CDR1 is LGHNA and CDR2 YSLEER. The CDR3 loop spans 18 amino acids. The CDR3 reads CASSQDFVAEGVGETQYF. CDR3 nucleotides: TGCGCCAGCAGCCAAGATTTTGTAGCGGAGGGGGTTGGGGAGACCCAGTACTTC.

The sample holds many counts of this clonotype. CDR3 loop: CASRLAAQGELFF. CDR3 nucleotides: TGTGCCAGCCGACTAGCCGCGCAGGGGGAGCTGTTTTTT. The rearrangement uses TRBV12-3 or TRBV12-4 and TRBJ2-2; 7 bases fit TRBD2. The CDR3 spans 13 residues. The trim removed 8 bases at V and 8 bases at J, leaving 8 bases unmatched.

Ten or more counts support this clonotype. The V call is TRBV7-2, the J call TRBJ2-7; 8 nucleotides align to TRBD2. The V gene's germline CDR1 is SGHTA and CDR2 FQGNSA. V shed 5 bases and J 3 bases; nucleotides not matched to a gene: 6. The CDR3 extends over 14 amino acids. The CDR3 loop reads CASSRDLAGYEQYF. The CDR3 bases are TGTGCCAGCAGCCGAGATCTAGCGGGCTACGAGCAGTACTTC.

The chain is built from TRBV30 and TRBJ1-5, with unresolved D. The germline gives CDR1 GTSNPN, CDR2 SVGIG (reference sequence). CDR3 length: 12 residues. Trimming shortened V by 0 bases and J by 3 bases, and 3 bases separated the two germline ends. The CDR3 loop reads CAWSVLNQPQHF. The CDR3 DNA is TGTGCCTGGAGTGTCCTCAATCAGCCCCAGCATTTT.

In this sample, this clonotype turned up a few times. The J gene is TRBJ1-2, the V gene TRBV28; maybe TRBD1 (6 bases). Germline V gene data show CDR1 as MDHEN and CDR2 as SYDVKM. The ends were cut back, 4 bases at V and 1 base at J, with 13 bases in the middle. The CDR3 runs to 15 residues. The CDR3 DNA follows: TGTGCCAGCAGTTCACGACAGGACCTTAACTATGGCTACACCTTC. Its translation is CASSSRQDLNYGYTF.

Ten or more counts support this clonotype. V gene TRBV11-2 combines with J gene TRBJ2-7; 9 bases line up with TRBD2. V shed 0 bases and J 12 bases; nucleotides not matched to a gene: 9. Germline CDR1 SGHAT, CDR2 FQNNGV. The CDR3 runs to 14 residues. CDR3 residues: CASSLDPGLASLYF. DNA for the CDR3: TGTGCCAGCAGCTTAGACCCGGGACTAGCTTCGCTGTACTTC. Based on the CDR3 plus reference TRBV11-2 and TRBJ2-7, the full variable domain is EAGVAQSPRYKIIEKRQSVAFWCNPISGHATLYWYQQILGQGPKLLIQFQNNGVVDDSQLPKDRFSAERLKGVDSTLKIQPAKLEDSAVYLCASSLDPGLASLYFGPGTRLTVT.

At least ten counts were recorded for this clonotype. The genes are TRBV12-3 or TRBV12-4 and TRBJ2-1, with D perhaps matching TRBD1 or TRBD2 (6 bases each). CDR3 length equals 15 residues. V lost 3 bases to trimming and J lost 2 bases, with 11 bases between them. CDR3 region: CASSFGGAPYNEQFF. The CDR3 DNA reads TGTGCCAGCAGTTTCGGGGGCGCTCCCTACAATGAGCAGTTCTTC.

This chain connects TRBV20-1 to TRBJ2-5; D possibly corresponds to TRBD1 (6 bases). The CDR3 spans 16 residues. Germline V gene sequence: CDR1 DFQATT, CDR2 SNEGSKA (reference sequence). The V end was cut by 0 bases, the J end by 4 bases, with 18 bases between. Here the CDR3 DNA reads TGCAGTGCTAGAGACGGACTTCGGGACACTAGAGAGACCCAGTACTTC. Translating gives CSARDGLRDTRETQYF.

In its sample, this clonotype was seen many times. The DNA for the CDR3 is TGCAGCGTTGGTTTGTCTAGCGGACGCACAGATACGCAGTATTTT. Amino acids: CSVGLSSGRTDTQYF. J is TRBJ2-3 and V is TRBV29-1, with 7 bases matching TRBD2. The junction had 8 bases not matched to a gene; V was cut back by 4 bases and J by 1 base. Germline assignment: CDR1 SQVTM and CDR2 ANQGSEA. The CDR3 runs 15 residues.